This note documents a single TCR beta chain sequence. Its antigen remains unidentified. The data originate from a study of Ad26.COV2.S vaccination and SARS-CoV-2 variants. Study-level background: The Ad26.COV2.S arm of the COV1001 trial was where the donor was placed. Ad26.COV2.S given intramuscularly, once or twice 56 days apart.

Findings and caveats of the study: Placebo recipients and vaccine recipients were similar in non-spike TCR breadth. Researchers cautioned that TCR breadth and depth analyses may have underestimated total T cell responses.

V was shortened by 4 bases and J by 1 base, with 23 bases between the two germline ends. The CDR3 has 18 residues. Germline V gives CDR1 SGHNT, CDR2 YYREEE (reference sequence). Using immunoSEQ multiplex PCR, the repertoire was profiled, and TCRdb retains in-frame clones only, with some absent. The sample shows 400,000 to 450,000 clones, around 90% of them seen only once. The treatment was: some 20 received Ad26.COV2.S at low or high dose, single or two shots; about 5 received placebo; per-sample allocation not given. The study sampled participants on day 63 after the first vaccine or placebo injection.

This chain links TRBV5-4 with TRBJ2-5; D may match TRBD1 or TRBD2 (5 bases each). This TCR was recovered from a person aged 18-60 years who received the Ad26.COV2.S COVID-19 vaccine or a placebo. The source was peripheral blood, collected in a trial of Ad26.COV2.S vaccine versus placebo. The CDR3 nucleotides read TGTGCCAGCAGCCCGGGGTCTGGGGCAGGAGGCTTCCAAGAGACCCAGTACTTC. It is translated as CASSPGSGAGGFQETQYF.